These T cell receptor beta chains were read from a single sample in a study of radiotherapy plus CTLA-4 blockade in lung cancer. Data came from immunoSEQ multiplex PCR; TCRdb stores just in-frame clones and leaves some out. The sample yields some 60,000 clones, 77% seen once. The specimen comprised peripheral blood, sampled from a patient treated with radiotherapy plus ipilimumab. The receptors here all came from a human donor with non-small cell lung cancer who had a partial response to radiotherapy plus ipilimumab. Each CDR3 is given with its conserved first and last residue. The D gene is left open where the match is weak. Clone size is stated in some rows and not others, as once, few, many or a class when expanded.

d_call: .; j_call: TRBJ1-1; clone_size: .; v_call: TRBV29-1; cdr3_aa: CSATVNTEAFF; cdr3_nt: TGCAGCGCGACAGTGAACACTGAAGCTTTCTTT
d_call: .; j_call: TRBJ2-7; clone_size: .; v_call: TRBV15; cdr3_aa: CATSRGREQYF; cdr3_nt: TGTGCCACCAGCAGAGGCAGAGAGCAGTACTTC
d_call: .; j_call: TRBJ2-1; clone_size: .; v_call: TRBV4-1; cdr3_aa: CASSQRDTSSYNEQFF; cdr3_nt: TGCGCCAGCAGCCAGAGGGACACCAGCTCCTACAATGAGCAGTTCTTC
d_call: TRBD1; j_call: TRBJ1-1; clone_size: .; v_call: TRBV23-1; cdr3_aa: CASSQPGQGLCGDTEAFF; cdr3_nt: TGCGCCAGCAGTCAACCGGGACAGGGGCTTTGCGGTGACACTGAAGCTTTCTTT
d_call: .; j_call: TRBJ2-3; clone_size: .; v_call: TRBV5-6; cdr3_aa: CASSLVYTDTQYF; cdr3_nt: TGTGCCAGCAGCTTGGTCTACACAGATACGCAGTATTTT
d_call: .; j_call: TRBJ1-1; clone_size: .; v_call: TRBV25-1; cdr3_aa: CASSAVLNTEAFF; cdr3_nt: TGTGCCAGCAGTGCGGTATTGAACACTGAAGCTTTCTTT
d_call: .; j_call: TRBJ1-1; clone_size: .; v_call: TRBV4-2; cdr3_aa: CASSQEPGQFTEAFF; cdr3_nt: TGTGCCAGCAGCCAAGAGCCCGGACAGTTCACTGAAGCTTTCTTT
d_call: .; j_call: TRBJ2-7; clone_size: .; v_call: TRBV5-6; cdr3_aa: CASSLPGSVYEQYF; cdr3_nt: TGTGCCAGCAGCTTGCCAGGGTCGGTCTACGAGCAGTACTTC
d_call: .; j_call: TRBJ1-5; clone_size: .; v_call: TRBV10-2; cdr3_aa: CASRGSSEQPQHF; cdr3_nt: TGCGCCAGCAGAGGGAGTAGTGAACAGCCCCAGCATTTT
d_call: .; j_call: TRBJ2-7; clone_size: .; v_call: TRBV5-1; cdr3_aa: CASSLGTSPYEQYF; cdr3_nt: TGCGCCAGCAGCTTGGGGACTTCACCCTACGAGCAGTACTTC
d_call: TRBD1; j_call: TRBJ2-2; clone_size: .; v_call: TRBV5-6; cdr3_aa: CASRLEDRVGGELFF; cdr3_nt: TGTGCCAGCAGACTCGAAGACAGGGTTGGCGGGGAGCTGTTTTTT
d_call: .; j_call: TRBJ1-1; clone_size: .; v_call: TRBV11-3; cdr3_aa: CASSQDMNTEAFF; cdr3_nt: TGTGCCAGCAGCCAGGACATGAACACTGAAGCTTTCTTT
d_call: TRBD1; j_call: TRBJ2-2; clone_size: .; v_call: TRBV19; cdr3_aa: CASNPQGAGELFF; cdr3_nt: TGTGCCAGCAACCCGCAGGGGGCAGGGGAGCTGTTTTTT
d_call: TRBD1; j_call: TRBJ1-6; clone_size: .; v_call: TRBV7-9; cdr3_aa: CASSSGQDNSPLHF; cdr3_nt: TGTGCCAGCAGCTCCGGACAGGACAATTCACCCCTCCACTTT
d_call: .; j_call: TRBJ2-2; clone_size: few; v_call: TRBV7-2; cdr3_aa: CASSSRQNTGELFF; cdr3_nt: TGTGCCAGCAGCTCCAGACAGAACACCGGGGAGCTGTTTTTT
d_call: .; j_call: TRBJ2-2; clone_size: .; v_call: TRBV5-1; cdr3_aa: CASSSQRQITGELFF; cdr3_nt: TGCGCCAGCAGCTCCCAACGACAAATCACCGGGGAGCTGTTTTTT
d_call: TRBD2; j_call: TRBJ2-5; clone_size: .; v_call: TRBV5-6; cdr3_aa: CASSSRGGRETQYF; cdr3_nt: TGTGCCAGCAGCTCTCGGGGGGGCCGTGAGACCCAGTACTTC
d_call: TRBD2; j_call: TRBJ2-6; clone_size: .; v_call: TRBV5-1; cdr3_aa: CASSPGGSGANVLTF; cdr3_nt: TGCGCCAGCAGCCCGGGGGGCTCTGGGGCCAACGTCCTGACTTTC
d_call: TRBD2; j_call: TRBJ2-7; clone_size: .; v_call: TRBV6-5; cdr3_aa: CASSPTSGSYEQYF; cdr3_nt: TGTGCCAGCAGTCCCACTAGCGGCTCCTACGAGCAGTACTTC
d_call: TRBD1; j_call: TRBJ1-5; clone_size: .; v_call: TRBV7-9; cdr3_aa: CASSFSGDSKQPQHF; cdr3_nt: TGTGCCAGCAGCTTTAGTGGGGACAGCAAACAGCCCCAGCATTTT
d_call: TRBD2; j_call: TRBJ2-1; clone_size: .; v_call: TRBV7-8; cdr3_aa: CASSLAPLAGGRNNEQFF; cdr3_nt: TGTGCCAGCAGCTTAGCTCCGCTAGCGGGGGGGAGGAACAATGAGCAGTTCTTC
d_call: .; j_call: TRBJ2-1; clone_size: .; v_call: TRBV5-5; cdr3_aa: CASSLGASFRNEQFF; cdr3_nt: TGTGCCAGCAGCTTAGGGGCGTCCTTTAGAAATGAGCAGTTCTTC
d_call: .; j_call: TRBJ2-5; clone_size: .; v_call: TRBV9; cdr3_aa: CASSETGSRQETQYF; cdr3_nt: TGTGCCAGCAGCGAGACCGGGAGCCGCCAAGAGACCCAGTACTTC
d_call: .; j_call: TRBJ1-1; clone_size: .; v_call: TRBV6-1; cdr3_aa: CASSGLLNTEAFF; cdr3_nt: TGTGCCAGCAGCGGACTCTTGAACACTGAAGCTTTCTTT
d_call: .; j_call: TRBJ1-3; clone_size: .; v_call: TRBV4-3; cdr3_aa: CASSQEEGRSGNTIYF; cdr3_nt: TGCGCCAGCAGCCAAGAGGAGGGCCGCTCTGGAAACACCATATATTTT
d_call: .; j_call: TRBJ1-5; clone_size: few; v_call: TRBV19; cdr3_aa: CASSTTATNQPQHF; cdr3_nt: TGTGCCAGTAGTACCACCGCTACGAATCAGCCCCAGCATTTT
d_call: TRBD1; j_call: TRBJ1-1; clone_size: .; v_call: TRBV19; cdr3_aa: CASSNRGPGTEAFF; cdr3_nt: TGTGCCAGTAGCAACAGGGGGCCCGGGACTGAAGCTTTCTTT
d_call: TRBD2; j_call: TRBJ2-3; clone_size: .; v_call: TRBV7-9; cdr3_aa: CASSLVAGGPLNTQYF; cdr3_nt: TGTGCCAGCAGCTTAGTAGCGGGGGGGCCATTGAATACGCAGTATTTT
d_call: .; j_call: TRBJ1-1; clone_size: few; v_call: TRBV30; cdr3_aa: CACLSPGHLEAFF; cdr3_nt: TGTGCCTGCCTCTCCCCGGGACACCTTGAAGCTTTCTTT
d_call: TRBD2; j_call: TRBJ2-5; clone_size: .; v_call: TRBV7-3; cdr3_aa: CASSLKGGGQETQYF; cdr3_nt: TGTGCCAGCAGCTTAAAGGGCGGGGGCCAAGAGACCCAGTACTTC
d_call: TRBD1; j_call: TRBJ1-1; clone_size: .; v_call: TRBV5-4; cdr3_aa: CASSLGQGDSEAFF; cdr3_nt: TGTGCCAGCAGCTTGGGACAGGGGGATTCGGAAGCTTTCTTT
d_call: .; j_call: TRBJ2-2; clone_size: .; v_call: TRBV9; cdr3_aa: CASSVEPASTGELFF; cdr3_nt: TGTGCCAGCAGCGTAGAGCCAGCTAGCACCGGGGAGCTGTTTTTT
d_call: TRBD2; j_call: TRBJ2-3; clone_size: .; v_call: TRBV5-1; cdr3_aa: CASSPGLAGGTNTDTQYF; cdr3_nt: TGCGCCAGCAGCCCCGGACTAGCGGGGGGGACCAACACAGATACGCAGTATTTT